This T cell receptor beta chain is from a study of response to subunit inactivated influenza vaccine. Whole-study findings and limits: After each seasonal influenza vaccination, few new T cells are recruited, the authors suggested.

This clonotype was detected only a few times. Its specificity is unknown. TCRdb redid the calling of the RT-PCR reads with MiXCR, one entry per CDR3 protein. The sample lists hundreds of thousands of distinct CDR3 sequences, over 11% occurring once. This clonotype originated in a man aged 50-59 years who received an inactivated influenza vaccine. This specimen was PBMCs from blood, taken around 14 days before vaccination.

The CDR3 DNA is TGTGCCAGCAGCTTAAAATTCATTCCCACCGGGGAGCTGTTTTTT. Translating gives CASSLKFIPTGELFF. The chain carries TRBV11-2 and TRBJ2-2; D gene unclear. This CDR3 has 15 amino acids. Germline V gene lookup returns CDR1 SGHAT and CDR2 FQNNGV. Between the trimmed V and J ends, which lost 2 bases and 4 bases, there was a span of 11 bases.